This TCR beta chain was sequenced during a study of CD8+CD57+ T cells in acquired aplastic anemia. In its sample, this clonotype was seen many times. Individuals selected for sequencing had exhibited CD8+CD57+ cell expansion on flow cytometry. Germline lookup yields CDR1 SGDLS and CDR2 YYNGEE. This CDR3 spans 15 amino acids. The V end lost 4 bases, the J end lost 6 bases, and 16 bases lay between the germline ends. Genomic DNA served as template for TCR beta VDJ and CDR3 profiling. One entry per CDR3 protein results from TCRdb running MiXCR on the reads. The data contain some 160,000 distinct CDR3 sequences, roughly 50% of them singletons.

The clonotype originates from a human donor with aplastic anemia. Material for sequencing was sorted CD4+, CD8+, or CD8+CD57+ T cells (not recorded which) from PBMCs. J is TRBJ2-2 and V is TRBV9; D is perhaps TRBD2 (5 bases). CDR3 loop: CASSPRNGVAGELFF. CDR3 nucleotide sequence: TGTGCCAGCAGCCCTAGGAACGGGGTTGCCGGGGAGCTGTTTTTT.